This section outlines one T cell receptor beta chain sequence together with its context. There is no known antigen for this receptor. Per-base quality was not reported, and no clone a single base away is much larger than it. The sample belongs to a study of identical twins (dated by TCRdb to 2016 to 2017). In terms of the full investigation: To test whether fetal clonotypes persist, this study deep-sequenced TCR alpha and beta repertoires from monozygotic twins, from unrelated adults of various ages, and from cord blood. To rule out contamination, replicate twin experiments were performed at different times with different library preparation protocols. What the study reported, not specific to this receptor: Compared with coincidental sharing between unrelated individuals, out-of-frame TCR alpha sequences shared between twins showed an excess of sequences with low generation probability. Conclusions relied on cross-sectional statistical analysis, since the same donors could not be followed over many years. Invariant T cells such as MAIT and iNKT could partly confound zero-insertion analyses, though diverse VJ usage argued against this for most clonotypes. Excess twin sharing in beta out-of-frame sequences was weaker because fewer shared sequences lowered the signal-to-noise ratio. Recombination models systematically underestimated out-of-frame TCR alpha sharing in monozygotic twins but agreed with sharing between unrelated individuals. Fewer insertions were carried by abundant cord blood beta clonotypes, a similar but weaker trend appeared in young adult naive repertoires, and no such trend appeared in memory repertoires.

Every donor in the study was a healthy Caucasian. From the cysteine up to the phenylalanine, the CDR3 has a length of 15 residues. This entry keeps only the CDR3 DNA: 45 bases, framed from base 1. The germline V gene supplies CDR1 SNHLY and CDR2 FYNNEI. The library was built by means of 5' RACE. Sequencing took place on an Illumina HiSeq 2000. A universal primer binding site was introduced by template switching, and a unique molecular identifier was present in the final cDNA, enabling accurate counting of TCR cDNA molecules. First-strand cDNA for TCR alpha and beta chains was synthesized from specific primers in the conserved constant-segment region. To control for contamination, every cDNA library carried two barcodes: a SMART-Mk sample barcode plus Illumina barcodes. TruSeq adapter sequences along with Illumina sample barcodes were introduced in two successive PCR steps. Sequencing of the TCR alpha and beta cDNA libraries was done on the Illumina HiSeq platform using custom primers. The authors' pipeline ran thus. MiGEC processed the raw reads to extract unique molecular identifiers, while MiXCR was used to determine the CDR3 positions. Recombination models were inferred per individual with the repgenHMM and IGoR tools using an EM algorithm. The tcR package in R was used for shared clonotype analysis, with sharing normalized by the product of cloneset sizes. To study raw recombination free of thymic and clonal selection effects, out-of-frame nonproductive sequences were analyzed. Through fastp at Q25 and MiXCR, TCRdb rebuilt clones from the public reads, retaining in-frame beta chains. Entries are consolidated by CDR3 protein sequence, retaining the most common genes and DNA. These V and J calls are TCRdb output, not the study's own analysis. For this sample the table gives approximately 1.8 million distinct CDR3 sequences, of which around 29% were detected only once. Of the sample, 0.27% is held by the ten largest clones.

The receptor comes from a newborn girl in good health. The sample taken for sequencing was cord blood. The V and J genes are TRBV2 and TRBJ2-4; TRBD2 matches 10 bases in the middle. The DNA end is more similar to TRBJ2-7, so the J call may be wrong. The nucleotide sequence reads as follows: TGTGCCAGCAGAGTAGATCCGGGACTAGCGAGCGAGCAGTACTTC. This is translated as CASRVDPGLASEQYF.